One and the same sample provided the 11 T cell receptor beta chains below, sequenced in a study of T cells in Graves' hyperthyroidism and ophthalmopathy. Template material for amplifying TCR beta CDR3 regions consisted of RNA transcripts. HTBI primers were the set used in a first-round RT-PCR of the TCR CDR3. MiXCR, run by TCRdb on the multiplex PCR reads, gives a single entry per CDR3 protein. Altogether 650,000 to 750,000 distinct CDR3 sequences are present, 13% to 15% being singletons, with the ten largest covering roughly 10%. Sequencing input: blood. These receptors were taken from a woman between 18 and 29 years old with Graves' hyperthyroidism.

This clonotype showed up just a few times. CDR3: CASSVGFGLSYEQYF. In DNA form, the CDR3 reads TGTGCCAGCAGCGTAGGGTTCGGCCTCTCCTACGAGCAGTACTTC. This chain joins TRBV9 and TRBJ2-7; no clear D gene. Germline CDR1 reads SGDLS; CDR2 reads YYNGEE. The CDR3 consists of 15 residues. Between the trimmed V and J ends, which lost 0 bases and 0 bases, there was a span of 10 bases. The variable domain in full, completed from reference TRBV9 and TRBJ2-7, reads DSGVTQTPKHLITATGQRVTLRCSPRSGDLSVYWYQQSLDQGLQFLIQYYNGEERAKGNILERFSAQQFPDLHSELNLSSLELGDSALYFCASSVGFGLSYEQYFGPGTRLTVT.

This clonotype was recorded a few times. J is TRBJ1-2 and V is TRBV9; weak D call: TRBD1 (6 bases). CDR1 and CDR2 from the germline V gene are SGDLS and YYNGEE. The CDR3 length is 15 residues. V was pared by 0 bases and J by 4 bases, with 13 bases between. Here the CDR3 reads CASSVVGGLFYGYTF. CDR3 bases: TGTGCCAGCAGCGTAGTTGGGGGGCTCTTCTATGGCTACACCTTC.

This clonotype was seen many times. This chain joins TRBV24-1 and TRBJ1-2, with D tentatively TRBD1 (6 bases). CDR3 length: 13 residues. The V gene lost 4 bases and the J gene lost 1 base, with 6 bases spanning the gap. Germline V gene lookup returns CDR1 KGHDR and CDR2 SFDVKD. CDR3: CATSEDSNYGYTF. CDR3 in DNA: TGTGCCACCAGTGAGGACAGTAACTATGGCTACACCTTC.

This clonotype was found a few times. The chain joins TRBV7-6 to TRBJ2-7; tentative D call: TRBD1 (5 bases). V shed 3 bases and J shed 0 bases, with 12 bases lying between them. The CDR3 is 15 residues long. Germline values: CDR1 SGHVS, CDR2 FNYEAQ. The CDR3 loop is CASSFDSMSSYEQYF. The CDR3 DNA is TGTGCCAGCAGCTTTGACAGTATGAGCTCCTACGAGCAGTACTTC. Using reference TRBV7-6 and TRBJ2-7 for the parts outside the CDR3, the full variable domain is GAGVSQSPRYKVTKRGQDVALRCDPISGHVSLYWYRQALGQGPEFLTYFNYEAQQDKSGLPNDRFSAERPEGSISTLTIQRTEQRDSAMYRCASSFDSMSSYEQYFGPGTRLTVT.

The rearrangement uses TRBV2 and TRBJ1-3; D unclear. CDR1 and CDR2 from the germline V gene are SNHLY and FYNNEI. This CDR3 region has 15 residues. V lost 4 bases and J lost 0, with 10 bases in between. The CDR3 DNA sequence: TGTGCCAGCAGTGTAGGTGGACTCTCTGGAAACACCATATATTTT. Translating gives CASSVGGLSGNTIYF.

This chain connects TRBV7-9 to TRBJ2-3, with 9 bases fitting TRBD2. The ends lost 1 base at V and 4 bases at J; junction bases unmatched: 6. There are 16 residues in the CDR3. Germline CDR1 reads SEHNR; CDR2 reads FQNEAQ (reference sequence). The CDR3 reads CASSLGVQREADTQYF. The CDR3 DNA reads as TGTGCCAGCAGCTTAGGAGTACAGCGGGAGGCAGATACGCAGTATTTT.

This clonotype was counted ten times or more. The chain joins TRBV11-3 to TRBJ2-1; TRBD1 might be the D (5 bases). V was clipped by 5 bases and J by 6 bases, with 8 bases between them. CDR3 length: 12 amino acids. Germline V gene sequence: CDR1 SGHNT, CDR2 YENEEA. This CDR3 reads CASSPGRNEQFF. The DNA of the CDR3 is TGTGCCAGCAGCCCAGGGCGCAATGAGCAGTTCTTC.

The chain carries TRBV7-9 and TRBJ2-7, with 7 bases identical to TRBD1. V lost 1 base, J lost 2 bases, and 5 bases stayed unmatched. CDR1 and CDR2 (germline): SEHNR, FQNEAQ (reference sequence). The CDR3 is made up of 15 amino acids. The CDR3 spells CASSLVTGATYEQYF. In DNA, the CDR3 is TGTGCCAGCAGCTTAGTAACAGGGGCCACCTACGAGCAGTACTTC.

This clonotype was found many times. The CDR3 DNA reads as TGTGCCAGCTCACCACGAGTCGTTTTGGATACGCAGTATTTT. It yields the protein CASSPRVVLDTQYF. The V gene is TRBV18, the J gene TRBJ2-3; the D is unclear. V dropped 1 base and J dropped 6 bases, with 11 bases sitting between them. The CDR3 totals 14 residues. Germline CDR1 is KGHSH and CDR2 is LQKENI. The variable domain in full, completed from reference TRBV18 and TRBJ2-3, reads NAGVMQNPRHLVRRRGQEARLRCSPMKGHSHVYWYRQLPEEGLKFMVYLQKENIIDESGMPKERFSAEFPKEGPSILRIQQVVRGDSAAYFCASSPRVVLDTQYFGPGTRLTVL.

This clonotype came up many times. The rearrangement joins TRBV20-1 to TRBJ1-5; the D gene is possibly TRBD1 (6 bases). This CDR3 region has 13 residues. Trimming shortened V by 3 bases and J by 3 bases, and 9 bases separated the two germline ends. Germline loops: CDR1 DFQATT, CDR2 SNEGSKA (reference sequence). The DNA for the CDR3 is TGCAGTGCTAGCACAGGGCCCAATCAGCCCCAGCATTTT. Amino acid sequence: CSASTGPNQPQHF.

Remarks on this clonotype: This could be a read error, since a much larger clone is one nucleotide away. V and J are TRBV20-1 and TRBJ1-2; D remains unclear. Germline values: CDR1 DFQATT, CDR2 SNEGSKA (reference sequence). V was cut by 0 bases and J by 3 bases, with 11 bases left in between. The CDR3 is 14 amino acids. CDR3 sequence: CSARDLGSYYGYTF. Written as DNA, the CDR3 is TGCAGTGCTAGAGATTTAGGTTCCTACTATGGCTACACCTTC.